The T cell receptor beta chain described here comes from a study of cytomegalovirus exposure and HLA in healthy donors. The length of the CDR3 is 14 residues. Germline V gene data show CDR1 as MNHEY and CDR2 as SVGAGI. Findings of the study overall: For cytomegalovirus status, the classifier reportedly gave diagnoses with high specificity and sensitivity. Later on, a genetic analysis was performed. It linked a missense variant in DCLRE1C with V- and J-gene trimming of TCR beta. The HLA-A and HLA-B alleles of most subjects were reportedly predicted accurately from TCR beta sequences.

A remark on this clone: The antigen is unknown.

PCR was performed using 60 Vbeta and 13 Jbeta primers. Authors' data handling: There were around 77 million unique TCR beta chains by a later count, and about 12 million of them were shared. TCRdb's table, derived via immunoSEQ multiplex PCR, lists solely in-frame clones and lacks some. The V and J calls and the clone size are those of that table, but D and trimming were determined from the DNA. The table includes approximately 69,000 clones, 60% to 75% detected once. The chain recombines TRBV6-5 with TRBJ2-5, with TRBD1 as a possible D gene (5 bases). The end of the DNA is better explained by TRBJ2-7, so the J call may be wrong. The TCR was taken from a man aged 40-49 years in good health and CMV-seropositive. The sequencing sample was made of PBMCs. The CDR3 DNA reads TGTGCCAGTAACCAGGGTAGGAGCTCCTACGAGCAGTACTTC. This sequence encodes CASNQGRSSYEQYF.